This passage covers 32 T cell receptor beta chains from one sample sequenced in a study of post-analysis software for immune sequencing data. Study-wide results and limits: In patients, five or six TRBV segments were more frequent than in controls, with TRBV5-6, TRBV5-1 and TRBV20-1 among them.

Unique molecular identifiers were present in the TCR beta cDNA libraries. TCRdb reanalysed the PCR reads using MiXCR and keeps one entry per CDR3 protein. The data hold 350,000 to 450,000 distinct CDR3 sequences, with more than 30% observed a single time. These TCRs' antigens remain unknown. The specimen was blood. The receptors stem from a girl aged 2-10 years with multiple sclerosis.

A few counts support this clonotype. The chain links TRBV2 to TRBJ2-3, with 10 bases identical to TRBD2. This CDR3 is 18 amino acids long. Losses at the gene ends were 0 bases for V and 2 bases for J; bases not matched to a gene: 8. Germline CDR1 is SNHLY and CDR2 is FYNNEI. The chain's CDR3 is CASSEAWASGSPTDTQYF. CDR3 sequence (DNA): TGTGCCAGCAGTGAAGCTTGGGCTAGCGGGAGCCCCACAGATACGCAGTATTTT.

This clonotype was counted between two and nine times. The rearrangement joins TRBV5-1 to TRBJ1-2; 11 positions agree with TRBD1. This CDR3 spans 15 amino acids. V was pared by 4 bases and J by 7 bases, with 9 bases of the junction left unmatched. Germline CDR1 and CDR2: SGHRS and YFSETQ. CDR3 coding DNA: TGCGCCAGCAGCAACGGACAGGGGGCGCCTCCTGGCTACACCTTC. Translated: CASSNGQGAPPGYTF.

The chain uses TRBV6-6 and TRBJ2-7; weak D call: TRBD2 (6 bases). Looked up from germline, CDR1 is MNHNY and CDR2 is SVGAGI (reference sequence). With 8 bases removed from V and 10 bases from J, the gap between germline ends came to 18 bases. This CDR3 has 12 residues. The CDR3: CASGNLWEAQYF. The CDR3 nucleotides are TGTGCCAGCGGCAATTTATGGGAGGCCCAGTACTTC.

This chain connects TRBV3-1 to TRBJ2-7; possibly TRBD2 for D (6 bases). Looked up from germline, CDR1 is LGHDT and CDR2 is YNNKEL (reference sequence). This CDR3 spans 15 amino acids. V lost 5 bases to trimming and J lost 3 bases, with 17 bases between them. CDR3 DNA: TGTGCCAGCAGCAACCTTGGCGGGGCAGGCTACGAGCAGTACTTC. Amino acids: CASSNLGGAGYEQYF.

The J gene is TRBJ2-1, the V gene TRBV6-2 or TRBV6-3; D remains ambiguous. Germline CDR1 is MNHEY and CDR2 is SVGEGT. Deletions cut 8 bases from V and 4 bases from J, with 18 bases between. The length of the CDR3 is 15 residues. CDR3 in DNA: TGTGCCAGCGGTTCGAACTACATCTTATACAATGAGCAGTTCTTC. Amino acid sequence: CASGSNYILYNEQFF.

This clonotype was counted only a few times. In DNA form, the CDR3 reads TGCAGTACGACAGGGAGCTCCTACGAGCAGTACTTC. The encoded protein is CSTTGSSYEQYF. The rearrangement links TRBV20-1 to TRBJ2-7; TRBD1 aligns across 7 bases. The V and J ends lost 8 bases and 0 bases, in that order; junction bases with no gene match: 4. In germline, CDR1 is DFQATT, CDR2 SNEGSKA (reference sequence). CDR3 length equals 12 residues.

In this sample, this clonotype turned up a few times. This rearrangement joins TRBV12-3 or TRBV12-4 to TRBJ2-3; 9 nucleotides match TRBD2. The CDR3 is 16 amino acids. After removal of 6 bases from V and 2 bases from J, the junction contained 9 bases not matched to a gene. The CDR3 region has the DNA TGTGCCAGCAGATCTAGCGGGGCCCCCCTCACAGATACGCAGTATTTT. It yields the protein CASRSSGAPLTDTQYF.

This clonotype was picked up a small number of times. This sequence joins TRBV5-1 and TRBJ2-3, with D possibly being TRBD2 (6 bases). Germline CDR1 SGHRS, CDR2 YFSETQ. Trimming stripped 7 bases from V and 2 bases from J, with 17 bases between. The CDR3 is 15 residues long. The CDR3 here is CASFTGLDTTDTQYF. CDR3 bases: TGCGCCAGCTTCACGGGACTTGACACCACAGATACGCAGTATTTT.

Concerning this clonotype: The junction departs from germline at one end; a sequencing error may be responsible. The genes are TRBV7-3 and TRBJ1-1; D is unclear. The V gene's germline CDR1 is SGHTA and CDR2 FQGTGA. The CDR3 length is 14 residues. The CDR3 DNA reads TGTGCCAGCAGCTTAACTGGCCAGAACATTGAAGCTTTCTTT. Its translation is CASSLTGQNIEAFF.

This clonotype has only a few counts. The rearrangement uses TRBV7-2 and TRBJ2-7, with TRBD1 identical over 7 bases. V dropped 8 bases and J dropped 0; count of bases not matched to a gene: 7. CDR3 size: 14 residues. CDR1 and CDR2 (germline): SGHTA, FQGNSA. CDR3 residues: CASGRDRSSYEQYF. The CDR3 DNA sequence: TGTGCCAGCGGCCGGGACAGAAGCTCCTACGAGCAGTACTTC.

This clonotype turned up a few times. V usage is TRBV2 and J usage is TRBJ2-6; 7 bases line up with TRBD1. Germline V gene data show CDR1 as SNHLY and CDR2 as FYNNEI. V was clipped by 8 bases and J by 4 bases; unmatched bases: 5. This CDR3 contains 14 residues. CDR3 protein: CASLTGSGANVLTF. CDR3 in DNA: TGTGCCAGCCTGACAGGGTCAGGGGCCAACGTCCTGACTTTC.

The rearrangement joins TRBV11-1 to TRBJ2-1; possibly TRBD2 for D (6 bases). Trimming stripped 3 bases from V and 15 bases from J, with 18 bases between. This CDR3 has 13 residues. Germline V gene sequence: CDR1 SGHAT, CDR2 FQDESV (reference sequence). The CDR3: CASSFGLARFPFF. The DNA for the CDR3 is TGTGCCAGCAGCTTCGGCCTAGCGCGCTTTCCGTTCTTC.

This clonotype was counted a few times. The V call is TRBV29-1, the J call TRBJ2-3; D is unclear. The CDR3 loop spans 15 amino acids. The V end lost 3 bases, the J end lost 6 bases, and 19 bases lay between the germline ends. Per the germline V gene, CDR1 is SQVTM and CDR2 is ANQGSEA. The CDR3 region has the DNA TGCAGCGTTGATGACCCCCTTCTGGAGTCGGATACGCAGTATTTT. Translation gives CSVDDPLLESDTQYF.

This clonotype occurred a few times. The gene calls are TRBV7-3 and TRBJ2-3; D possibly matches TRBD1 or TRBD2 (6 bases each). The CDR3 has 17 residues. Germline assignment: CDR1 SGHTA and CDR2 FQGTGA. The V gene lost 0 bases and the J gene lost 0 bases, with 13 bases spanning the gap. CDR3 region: CASSLTKGGLSTDTQYF. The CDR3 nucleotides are TGTGCCAGCAGCTTAACTAAGGGGGGCCTTAGCACAGATACGCAGTATTTT.

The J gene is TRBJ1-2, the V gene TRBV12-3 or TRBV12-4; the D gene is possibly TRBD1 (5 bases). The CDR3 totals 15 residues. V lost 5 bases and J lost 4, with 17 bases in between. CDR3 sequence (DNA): TGTGCCAGCAGTGAATATCCCGGGGCCGCCTATGGCTACACCTTC. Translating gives CASSEYPGAAYGYTF.

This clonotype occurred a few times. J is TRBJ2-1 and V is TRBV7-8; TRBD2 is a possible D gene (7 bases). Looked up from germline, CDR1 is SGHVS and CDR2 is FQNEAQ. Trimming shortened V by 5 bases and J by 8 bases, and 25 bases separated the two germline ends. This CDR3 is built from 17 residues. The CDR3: CASSPQGGTTNPDEQFF. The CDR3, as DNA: TGTGCCAGCAGCCCCCAAGGGGGGACTACTAATCCCGATGAGCAGTTCTTC.

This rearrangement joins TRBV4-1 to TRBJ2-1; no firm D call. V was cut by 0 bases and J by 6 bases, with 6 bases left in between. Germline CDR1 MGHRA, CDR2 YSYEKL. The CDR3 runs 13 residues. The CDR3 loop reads CASSQDRSNEQFF. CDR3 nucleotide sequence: TGCGCCAGCAGCCAAGACCGCAGCAATGAGCAGTTCTTC.

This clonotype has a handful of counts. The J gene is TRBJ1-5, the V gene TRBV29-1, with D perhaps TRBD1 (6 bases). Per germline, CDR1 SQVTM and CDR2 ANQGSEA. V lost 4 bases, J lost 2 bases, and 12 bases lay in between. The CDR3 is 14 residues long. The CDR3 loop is CSVARGDGNQPQHF. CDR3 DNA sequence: TGCAGCGTTGCCAGGGGTGATGGCAATCAGCCCCAGCATTTT.

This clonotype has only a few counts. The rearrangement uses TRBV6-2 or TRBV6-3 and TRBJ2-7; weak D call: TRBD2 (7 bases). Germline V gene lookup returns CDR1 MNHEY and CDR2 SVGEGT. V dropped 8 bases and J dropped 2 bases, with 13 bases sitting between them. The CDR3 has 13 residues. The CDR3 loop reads CASPAGGPYEQYF. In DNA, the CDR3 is TGTGCCAGCCCAGCCGGGGGGCCCTACGAGCAGTACTTC.

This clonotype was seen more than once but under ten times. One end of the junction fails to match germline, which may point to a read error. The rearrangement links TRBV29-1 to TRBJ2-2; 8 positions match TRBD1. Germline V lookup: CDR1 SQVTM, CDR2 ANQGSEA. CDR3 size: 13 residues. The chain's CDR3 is CSVCDRGTGELFF. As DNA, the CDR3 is TGTAGCGTATGCGACAGGGGCACCGGGGAGCTGTTTTTT.

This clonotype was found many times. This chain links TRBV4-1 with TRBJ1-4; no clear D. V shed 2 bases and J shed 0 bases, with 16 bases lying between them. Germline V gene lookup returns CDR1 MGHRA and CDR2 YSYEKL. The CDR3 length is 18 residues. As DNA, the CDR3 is TGCGCCAGCAGCCAAAACCCGTCCAGGCTAACAACTAATGAAAAACTGTTTTTT. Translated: CASSQNPSRLTTNEKLFF.

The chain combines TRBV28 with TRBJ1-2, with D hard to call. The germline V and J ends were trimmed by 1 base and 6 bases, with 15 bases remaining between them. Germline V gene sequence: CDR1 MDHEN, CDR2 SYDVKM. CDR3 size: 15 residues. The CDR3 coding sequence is TGTGCCAGCAGTTTATTATCCACTAGGGTCAATGGCTACACCTTC. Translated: CASSLLSTRVNGYTF.

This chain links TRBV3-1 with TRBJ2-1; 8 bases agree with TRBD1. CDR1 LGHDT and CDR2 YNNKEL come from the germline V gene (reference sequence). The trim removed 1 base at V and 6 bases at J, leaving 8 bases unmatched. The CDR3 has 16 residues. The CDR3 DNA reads TGTGCCAGCAGCCAAGGTTTCACAGGGGGATCCAATGAGCAGTTCTTC. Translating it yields CASSQGFTGGSNEQFF.

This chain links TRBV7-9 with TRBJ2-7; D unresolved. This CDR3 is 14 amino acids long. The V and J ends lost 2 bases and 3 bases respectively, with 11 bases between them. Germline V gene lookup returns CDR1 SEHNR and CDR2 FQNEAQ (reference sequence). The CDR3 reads CASSLRVGRYEQYF. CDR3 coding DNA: TGTGCCAGCAGCTTAAGGGTAGGGCGCTACGAGCAGTACTTC.

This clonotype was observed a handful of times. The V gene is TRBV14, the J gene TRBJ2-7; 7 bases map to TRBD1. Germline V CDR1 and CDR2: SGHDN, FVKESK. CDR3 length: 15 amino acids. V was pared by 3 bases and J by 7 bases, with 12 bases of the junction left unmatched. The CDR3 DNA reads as TGTGCCAGCAGCCAGGCTCGACAGGGATCGAAGGAGCAGTACTTC. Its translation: CASSQARQGSKEQYF.

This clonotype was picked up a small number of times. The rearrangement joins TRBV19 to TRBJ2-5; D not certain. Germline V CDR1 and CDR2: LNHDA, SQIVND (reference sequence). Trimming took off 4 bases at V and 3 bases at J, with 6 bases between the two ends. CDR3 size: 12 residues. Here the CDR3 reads CASSRGEETQYF. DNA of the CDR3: TGTGCCAGTAGTAGGGGTGAAGAGACCCAGTACTTC.

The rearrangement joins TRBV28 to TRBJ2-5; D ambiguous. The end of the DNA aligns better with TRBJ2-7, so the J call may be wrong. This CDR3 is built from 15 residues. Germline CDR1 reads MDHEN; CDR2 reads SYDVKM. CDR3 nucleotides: TGTGCCAGCAGGGGTGGGGAAACCCCCACCTACGAGCAGTACTTC. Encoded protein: CASRGGETPTYEQYF.

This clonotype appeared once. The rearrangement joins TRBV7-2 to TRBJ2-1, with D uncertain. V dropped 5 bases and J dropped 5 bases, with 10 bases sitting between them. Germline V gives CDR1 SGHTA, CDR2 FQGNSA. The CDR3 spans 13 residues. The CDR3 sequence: CASSARADNEQFF. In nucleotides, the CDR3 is TGTGCCAGCAGCGCCCGGGCCGACAATGAGCAGTTCTTC.

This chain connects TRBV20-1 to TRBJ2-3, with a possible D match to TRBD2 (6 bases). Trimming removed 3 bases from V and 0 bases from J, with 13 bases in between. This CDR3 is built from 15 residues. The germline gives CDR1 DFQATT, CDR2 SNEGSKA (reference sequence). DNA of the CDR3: TGCAGTGCTAGTGTACCTAGCGAGAGCACAGATACGCAGTATTTT. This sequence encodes CSASVPSESTDTQYF.

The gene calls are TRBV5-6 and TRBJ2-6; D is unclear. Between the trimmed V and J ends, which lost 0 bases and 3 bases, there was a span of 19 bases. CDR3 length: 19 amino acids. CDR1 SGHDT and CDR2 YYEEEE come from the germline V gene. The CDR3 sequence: CASSLGETRRLGGANVLTF. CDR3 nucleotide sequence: TGTGCCAGCAGCTTGGGGGAAACCCGACGCTTAGGTGGGGCCAACGTCCTGACTTTC. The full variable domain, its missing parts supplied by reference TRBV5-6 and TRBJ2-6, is DAGVTQSPTHLIKTRGQQVTLRCSPKSGHDTVSWYQQALGQGPQFIFQYYEEEERQRGNFPDRFSGHQFPNYSSELNVNALLLGDSALYLCASSLGETRRLGGANVLTFGAGSRLTVL.

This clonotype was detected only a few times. The CDR3 DNA sequence: TGCAGCGTTCGGGACGGTTCCAATGAGCAGTTCTTC. Residues: CSVRDGSNEQFF. The V gene is TRBV29-1, the J gene TRBJ2-1; D may match TRBD1 or TRBD2 (5 bases each). Per germline, CDR1 SQVTM and CDR2 ANQGSEA. The CDR3 covers 12 residues. Trimming shortened V by 5 bases and J by 6 bases, and 11 bases separated the two germline ends.

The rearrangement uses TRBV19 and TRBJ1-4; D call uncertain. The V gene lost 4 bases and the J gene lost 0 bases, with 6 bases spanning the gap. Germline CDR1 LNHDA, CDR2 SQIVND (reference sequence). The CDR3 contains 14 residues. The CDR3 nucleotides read TGTGCCAGTAGTAGAGGACCAACTAATGAAAAACTGTTTTTT. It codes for CASSRGPTNEKLFF.